This T cell receptor (beta chain) was retrieved from a study of CD8 T cells in ankylosing spondylitis. Study-level results: A motif of eight highly homologous TCR beta variants was seen as apparently characteristic of ankylosing spondylitis blood. Disease-linked clones were CD8+ and relatively rare in peripheral blood. It was reported that disease-linked clones were significantly enriched in matched ankylosing spondylitis synovial fluid.

For TCR beta, libraries came from quantitative 5'-RACE with molecular barcodes. Each CDR3 protein gets one entry after TCRdb re-called the 5' RACE reads with MiXCR. The data show around 250,000 distinct CDR3 sequences, about 10% seen once. In its sample, this clonotype was seen a few times. What it binds is not known. Germline and junction disagree at one end, which may indicate a read error. This TCR was recovered from a male donor with ankylosing spondylitis or in good health (not recorded which). Sequenced input: blood, either unsorted or a sorted T cell fraction (not recorded which).

The CDR3 protein is CASSPRLENAGELFF. The CDR3 DNA reads as TGCGCCAGCAGCCCACGACTAGAGAACGCCGGGGAGCTGTTTTTT. The V and J genes are TRBV5-1 and TRBJ2-2; weak D call: TRBD2 (6 bases). The V gene's germline CDR1 is SGHRS and CDR2 YFSETQ. The CDR3 covers 15 residues.